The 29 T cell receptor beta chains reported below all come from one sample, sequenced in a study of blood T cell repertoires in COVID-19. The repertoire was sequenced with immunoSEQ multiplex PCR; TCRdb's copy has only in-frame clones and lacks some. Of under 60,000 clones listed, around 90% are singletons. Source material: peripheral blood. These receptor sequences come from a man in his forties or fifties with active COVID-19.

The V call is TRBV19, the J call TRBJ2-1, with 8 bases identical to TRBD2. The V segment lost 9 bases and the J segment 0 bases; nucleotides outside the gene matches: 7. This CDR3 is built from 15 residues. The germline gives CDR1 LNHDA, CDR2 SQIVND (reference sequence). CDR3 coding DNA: TGTGCCAGCCGACTAGCGAAGAGCTCCTACAATGAGCAGTTCTTC. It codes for CASRLAKSSYNEQFF. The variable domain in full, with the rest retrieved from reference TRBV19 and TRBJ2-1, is DGGITQSPKYLFRKEGQNVTLSCEQNLNHDAMYWYRQDPGQGLRLIYYSQIVNDFQKGDIAEGYSVSREKKESFPLTVTSAQKNPTAFYLCASRLAKSSYNEQFFGPGTRLTVL.

Written as DNA, the CDR3 is TGTGCCAGCTCACGAACAGGGTACCAAGAGACCCAGTACTTC. The encoded protein is CASSRTGYQETQYF. The chain uses TRBV18 and TRBJ2-5, with D perhaps matching TRBD1 (6 bases). The CDR3 is 14 amino acids. The germline V gene encodes CDR1 KGHSH and CDR2 LQKENI. V was shortened by 4 bases and J by 0 bases, with 9 bases between the two germline ends.

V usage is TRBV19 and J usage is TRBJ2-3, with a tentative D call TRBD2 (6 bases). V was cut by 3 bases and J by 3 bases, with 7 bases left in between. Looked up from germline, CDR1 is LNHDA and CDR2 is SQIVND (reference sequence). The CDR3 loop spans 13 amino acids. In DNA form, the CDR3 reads TGTGCCAGTAGTATGGGACTGACAGATACGCAGTATTTT. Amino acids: CASSMGLTDTQYF.

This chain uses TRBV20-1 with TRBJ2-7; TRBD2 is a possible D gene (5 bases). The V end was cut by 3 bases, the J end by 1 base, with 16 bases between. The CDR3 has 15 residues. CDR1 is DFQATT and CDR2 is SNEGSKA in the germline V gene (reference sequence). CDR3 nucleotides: TGCAGTGCTAGTCCCCCACGGGGTGTATCCTACGAGCAGTACTTC. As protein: CSASPPRGVSYEQYF.

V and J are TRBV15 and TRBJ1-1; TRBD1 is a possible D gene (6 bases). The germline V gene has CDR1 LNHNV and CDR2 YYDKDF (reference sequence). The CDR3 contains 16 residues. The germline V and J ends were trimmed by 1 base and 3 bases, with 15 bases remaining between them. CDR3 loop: CATSRATGLRDTEAFF. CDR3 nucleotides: TGTGCCACCAGCAGAGCAACAGGGCTTCGGGACACTGAAGCTTTCTTT.

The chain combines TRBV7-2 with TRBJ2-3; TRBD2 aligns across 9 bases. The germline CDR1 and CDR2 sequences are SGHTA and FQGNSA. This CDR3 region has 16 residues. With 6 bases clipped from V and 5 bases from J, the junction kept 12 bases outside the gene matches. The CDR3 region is CASSPNRGGAGDTQYF. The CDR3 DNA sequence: TGTGCCAGCAGTCCTAATCGCGGGGGGGCCGGAGATACGCAGTATTTT.

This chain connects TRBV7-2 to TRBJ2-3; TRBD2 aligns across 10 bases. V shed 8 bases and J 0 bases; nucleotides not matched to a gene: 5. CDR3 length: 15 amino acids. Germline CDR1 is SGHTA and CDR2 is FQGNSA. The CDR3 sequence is CASVLAGTSTDTQYF. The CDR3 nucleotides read TGTGCCAGCGTACTAGCGGGGACTAGCACAGATACGCAGTATTTT.

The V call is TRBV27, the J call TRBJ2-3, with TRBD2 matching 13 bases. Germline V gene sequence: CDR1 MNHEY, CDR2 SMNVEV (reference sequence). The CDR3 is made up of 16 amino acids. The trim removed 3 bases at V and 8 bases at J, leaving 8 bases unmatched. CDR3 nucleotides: TGTGCCAGCAGTTTGTCGACTAGCGGGGGGCCCAGTACGCAGTATTTT. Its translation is CASSLSTSGGPSTQYF.

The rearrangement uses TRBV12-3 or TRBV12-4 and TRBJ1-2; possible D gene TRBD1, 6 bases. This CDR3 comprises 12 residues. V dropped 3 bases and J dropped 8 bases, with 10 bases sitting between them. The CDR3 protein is CASSFRGYGYTF. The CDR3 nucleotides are TGTGCCAGCAGTTTTAGGGGGTACGGCTACACCTTC.

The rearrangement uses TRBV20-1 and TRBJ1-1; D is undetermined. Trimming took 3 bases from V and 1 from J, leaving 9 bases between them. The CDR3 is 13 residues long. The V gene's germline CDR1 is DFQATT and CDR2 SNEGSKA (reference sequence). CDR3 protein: CSASPPGNTEAFF. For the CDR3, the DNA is TGCAGTGCTAGTCCACCAGGGAACACTGAAGCTTTCTTT.

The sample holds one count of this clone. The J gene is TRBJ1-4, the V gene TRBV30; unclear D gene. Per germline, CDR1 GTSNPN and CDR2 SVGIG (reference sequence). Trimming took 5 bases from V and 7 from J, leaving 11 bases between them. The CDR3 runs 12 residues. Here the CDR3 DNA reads TGTGCCTGGGAACGGGAGGTTGAAAAACTGTTTTTT. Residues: CAWEREVEKLFF.

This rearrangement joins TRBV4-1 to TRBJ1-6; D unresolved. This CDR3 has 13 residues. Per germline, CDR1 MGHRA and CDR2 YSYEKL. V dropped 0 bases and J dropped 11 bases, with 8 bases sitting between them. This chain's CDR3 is CASSQDRATPLHF. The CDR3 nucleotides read TGCGCCAGCAGCCAAGATCGAGCGACACCCCTCCACTTT.

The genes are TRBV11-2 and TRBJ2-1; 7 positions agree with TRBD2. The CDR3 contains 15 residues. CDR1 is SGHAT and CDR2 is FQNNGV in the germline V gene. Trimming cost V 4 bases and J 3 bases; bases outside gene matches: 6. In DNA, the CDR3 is TGTGCCAGCAGCTACGGGACTACGGTCTACAATGAGCAGTTCTTC. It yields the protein CASSYGTTVYNEQFF. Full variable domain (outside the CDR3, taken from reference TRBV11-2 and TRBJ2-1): EAGVAQSPRYKIIEKRQSVAFWCNPISGHATLYWYQQILGQGPKLLIQFQNNGVVDDSQLPKDRFSAERLKGVDSTLKIQPAKLEDSAVYLCASSYGTTVYNEQFFGPGTRLTVL.

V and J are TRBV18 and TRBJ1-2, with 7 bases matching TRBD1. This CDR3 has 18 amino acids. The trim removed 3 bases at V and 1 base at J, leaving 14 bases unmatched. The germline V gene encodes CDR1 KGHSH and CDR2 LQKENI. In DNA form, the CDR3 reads TGTGCCAGCTCACCCATCGAATTTAGACAGGGAAGTAACTATGGCTACACCTTC. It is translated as CASSPIEFRQGSNYGYTF.

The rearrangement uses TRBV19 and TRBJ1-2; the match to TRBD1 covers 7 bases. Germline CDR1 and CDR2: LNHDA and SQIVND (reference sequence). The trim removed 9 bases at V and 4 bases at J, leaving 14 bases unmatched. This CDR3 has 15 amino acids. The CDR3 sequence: CASRGAGGESYGYTF. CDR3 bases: TGTGCCAGCCGAGGGGCAGGGGGAGAGAGCTATGGCTACACCTTC.

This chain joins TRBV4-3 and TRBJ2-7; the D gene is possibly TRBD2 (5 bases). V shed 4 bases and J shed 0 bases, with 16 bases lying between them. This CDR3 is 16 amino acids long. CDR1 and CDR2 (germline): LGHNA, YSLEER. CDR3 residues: CASSPGVDLPSYEQYF. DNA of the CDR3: TGCGCCAGCAGCCCCGGGGTCGACCTGCCCTCCTACGAGCAGTACTTC.

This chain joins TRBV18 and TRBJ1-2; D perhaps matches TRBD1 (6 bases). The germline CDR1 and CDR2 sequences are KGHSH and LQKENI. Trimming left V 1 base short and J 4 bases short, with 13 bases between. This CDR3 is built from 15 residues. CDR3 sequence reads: CASSPLYRDPYGYTF. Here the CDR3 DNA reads TGTGCCAGCTCACCACTTTACAGGGACCCCTATGGCTACACCTTC. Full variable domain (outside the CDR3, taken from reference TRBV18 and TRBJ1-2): NAGVMQNPRHLVRRRGQEARLRCSPMKGHSHVYWYRQLPEEGLKFMVYLQKENIIDESGMPKERFSAEFPKEGPSILRIQQVVRGDSAAYFCASSPLYRDPYGYTFGSGTRLTVV.

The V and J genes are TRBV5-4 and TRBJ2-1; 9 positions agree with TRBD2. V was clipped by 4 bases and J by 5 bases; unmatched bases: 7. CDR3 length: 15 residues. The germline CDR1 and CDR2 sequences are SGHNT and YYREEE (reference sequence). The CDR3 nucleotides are TGTGCCAGCAGCACAAGGACTAGCGTTAACAATGAGCAGTTCTTC. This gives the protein CASSTRTSVNNEQFF.

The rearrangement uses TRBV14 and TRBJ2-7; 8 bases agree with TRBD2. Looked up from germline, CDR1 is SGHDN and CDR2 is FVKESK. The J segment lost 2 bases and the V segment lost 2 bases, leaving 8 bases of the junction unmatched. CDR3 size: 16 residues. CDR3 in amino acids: CASSQKGLARAYEQYF. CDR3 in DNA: TGTGCCAGCAGCCAAAAAGGACTAGCCAGGGCCTACGAGCAGTACTTC.

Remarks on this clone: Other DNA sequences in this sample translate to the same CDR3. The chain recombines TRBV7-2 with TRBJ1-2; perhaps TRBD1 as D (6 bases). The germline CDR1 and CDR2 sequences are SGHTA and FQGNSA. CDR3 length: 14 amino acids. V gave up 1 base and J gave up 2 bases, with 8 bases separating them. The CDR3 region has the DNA TGTGCCAGCAGCTTAGGACAGGTCAACTATGGCTACACCTTC. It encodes CASSLGQVNYGYTF.

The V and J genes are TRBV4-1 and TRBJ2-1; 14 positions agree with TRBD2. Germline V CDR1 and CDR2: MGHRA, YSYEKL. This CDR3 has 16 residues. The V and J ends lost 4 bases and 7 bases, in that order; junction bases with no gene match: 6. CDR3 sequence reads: CASSPLGLAGVNEQFF. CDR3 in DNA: TGCGCCAGCAGCCCTCTGGGACTAGCGGGGGTGAATGAGCAGTTCTTC.

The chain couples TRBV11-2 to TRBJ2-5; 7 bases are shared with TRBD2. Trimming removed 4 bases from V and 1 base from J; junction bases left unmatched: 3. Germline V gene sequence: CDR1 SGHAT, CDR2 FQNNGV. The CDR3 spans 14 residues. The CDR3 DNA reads TGTGCCAGCAGCTGGTCTAGCGGCCAAGAGACCCAGTACTTC. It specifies CASSWSSGQETQYF.

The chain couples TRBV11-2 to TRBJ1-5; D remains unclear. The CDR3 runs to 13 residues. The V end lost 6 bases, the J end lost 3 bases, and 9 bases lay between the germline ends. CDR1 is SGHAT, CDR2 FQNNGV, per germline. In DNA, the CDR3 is TGTGCCAGCAGGGGAGGGATCAATCAGCCCCAGCATTTT. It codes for CASRGGINQPQHF. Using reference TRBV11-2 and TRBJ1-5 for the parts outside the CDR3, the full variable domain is EAGVAQSPRYKIIEKRQSVAFWCNPISGHATLYWYQQILGQGPKLLIQFQNNGVVDDSQLPKDRFSAERLKGVDSTLKIQPAKLEDSAVYLCASRGGINQPQHFGDGTRLSIL.

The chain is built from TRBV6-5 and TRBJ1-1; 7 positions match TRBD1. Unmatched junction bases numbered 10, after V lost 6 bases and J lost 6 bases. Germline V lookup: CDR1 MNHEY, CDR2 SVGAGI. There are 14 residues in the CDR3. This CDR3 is CASRPGQLVSEAFF. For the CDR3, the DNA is TGTGCCAGCAGGCCGGGACAGCTAGTCTCTGAAGCTTTCTTT.

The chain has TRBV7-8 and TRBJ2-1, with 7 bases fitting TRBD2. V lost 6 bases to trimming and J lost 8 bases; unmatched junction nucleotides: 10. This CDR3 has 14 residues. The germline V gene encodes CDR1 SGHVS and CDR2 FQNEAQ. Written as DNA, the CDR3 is TGTGCCAGCAGTAGACACCCGGGAGGCGATGAGCAGTTCTTC. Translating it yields CASSRHPGGDEQFF.

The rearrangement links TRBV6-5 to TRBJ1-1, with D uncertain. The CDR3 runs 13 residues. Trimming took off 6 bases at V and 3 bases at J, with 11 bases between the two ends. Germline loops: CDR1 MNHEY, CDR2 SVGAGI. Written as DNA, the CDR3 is TGTGCCAGCAGGCGTCAGAGGGACACTGAAGCTTTCTTT. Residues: CASRRQRDTEAFF.

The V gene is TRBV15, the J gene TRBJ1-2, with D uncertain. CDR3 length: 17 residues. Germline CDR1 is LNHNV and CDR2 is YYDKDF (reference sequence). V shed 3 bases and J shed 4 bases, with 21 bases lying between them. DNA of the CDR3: TGTGCCACCAGCAGCACGCAGGATACGGTAGTCCGCTATGGCTACACCTTC. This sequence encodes CATSSTQDTVVRYGYTF.

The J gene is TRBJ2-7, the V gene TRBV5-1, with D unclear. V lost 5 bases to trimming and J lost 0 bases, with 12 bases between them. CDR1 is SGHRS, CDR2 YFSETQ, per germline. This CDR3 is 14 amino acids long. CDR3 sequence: CASSRDTSSYEQYF. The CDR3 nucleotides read TGCGCCAGCAGTCGAGACACCAGCTCCTACGAGCAGTACTTC.

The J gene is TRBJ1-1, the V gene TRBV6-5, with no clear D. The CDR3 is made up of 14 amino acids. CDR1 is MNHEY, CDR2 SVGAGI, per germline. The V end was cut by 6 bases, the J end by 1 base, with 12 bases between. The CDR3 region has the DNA TGTGCCAGCAGACCCACCCAGGCGAACACTGAAGCTTTCTTT. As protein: CASRPTQANTEAFF.